The 9 T cell receptor beta chains reported below all come from one sample, sequenced in a study of blood T cells in healthy people across ages. Using a J-beta primer mix together with a sample-barcoded 5' primer, a second PCR was run for roughly 7 to 12 cycles. TCRdb fed the 5' RACE reads into MiXCR, producing one record per CDR3 protein. The sample records 710,000 or so distinct CDR3 sequences, 22% being singletons. The sequencing sample was made of blood. All receptors derive from a man in his 70s in good health.

The rearrangement links TRBV7-7 to TRBJ2-5; 8 bases line up with TRBD2. The J call may be wrong; the DNA end is better matched by TRBJ2-7. From germline, CDR1 is SSHAT and CDR2 FNYEAQ (reference sequence). This CDR3 contains 19 residues. CDR3 loop: CASSLIGGGLGLDSYEQYF. CDR3 coding DNA: TGTGCCAGCAGCTTAATCGGAGGGGGACTAGGGCTAGACTCCTACGAGCAGTACTTC.

This clonotype was detected many times. The germline gene is not matched at one end of the junction; a read error may be the cause. J is TRBJ2-1 and V is TRBV5-1; 12 bases agree with TRBD2. Germline CDR1 is SGHRS and CDR2 is YFSETQ. This CDR3 comprises 15 residues. This chain's CDR3 is CASSLLAGGNNEQFF. The CDR3 DNA reads as TGTGCCAGCAGCCTACTAGCGGGAGGCAACAATGAGCAGTTCTTC.

The chain joins TRBV9 to TRBJ1-1; TRBD1 matches 7 bases. Losses at the gene ends were 1 base for V and 5 bases for J; bases not matched to a gene: 5. This CDR3 is 14 amino acids long. Germline V gene data show CDR1 as SGDLS and CDR2 as YYNGEE. As DNA, the CDR3 is TGTGCCAGCAGCGTAACAGGGGTGGGGACTGAAGCTTTCTTT. Its translation is CASSVTGVGTEAFF. Variable domain in full (rest from reference TRBV9 and TRBJ1-1): DSGVTQTPKHLITATGQRVTLRCSPRSGDLSVYWYQQSLDQGLQFLIQYYNGEERAKGNILERFSAQQFPDLHSELNLSSLELGDSALYFCASSVTGVGTEAFFGQGTRLTVV.

The J gene is TRBJ2-3, the V gene TRBV5-1, with a weak D call TRBD2 (6 bases). From germline, CDR1 is SGHRS and CDR2 YFSETQ. The length of the CDR3 is 15 residues. Trimming shortened V by 5 bases and J by 0 bases, and 13 bases separated the two germline ends. The CDR3 sequence is CASRLAGTSTDTQYF. The CDR3 DNA is TGCGCCAGCAGACTCGCCGGGACTAGCACAGATACGCAGTATTTT.

The V call is TRBV20-1, the J call TRBJ2-1, with 7 bases matching TRBD2. The ends lost 2 bases at V and 6 bases at J; junction bases unmatched: 16. This CDR3 region has 17 residues. Germline V gene lookup returns CDR1 DFQATT and CDR2 SNEGSKA (reference sequence). The CDR3 here is CSARRSSGLSVGNEQFF. CDR3 DNA sequence: TGCAGTGCTAGACGGTCTAGCGGCCTGTCTGTGGGCAATGAGCAGTTCTTC.

The V gene is TRBV2, the J gene TRBJ1-5; D is unresolved. The V gene lost 4 bases and the J gene lost 3 bases, with 10 bases spanning the gap. The CDR3 covers 14 residues. Per germline, CDR1 SNHLY and CDR2 FYNNEI. CDR3 nucleotides: TGTGCCAGCAGTGGGGAAAGGGACAATCAGCCCCAGCATTTT. Translated, it gives CASSGERDNQPQHF.

The V call is TRBV23-1, the J call TRBJ1-5; TRBD1 might be the D (5 bases). TRBV23-1 belongs to the ORF category, with a function that is uncertain. Trimming stripped 0 bases from V and 9 bases from J, with 9 bases between. CDR3 size: 13 residues. CDR3: CASSQSGDRPQHF. DNA of the CDR3: TGCGCCAGCAGTCAATCGGGGGATAGGCCCCAGCATTTT.

This clonotype was counted a few times. The chain is built from TRBV6-6 and TRBJ2-1; a possible D gene is TRBD1 (6 bases). The J call may not be correct, given that the DNA end is closer to TRBJ2-5. Germline V gives CDR1 MNHNY, CDR2 SVGAGI (reference sequence). The CDR3 has 16 residues. The CDR3 DNA reads as TGTGCCAGCAGTTACCCACAGGGATCTCAGGAAGAGACCCAGTACTTC. Encoded protein: CASSYPQGSQEETQYF.

The chain carries TRBV11-2 and TRBJ2-3; 8 bases agree with TRBD2. The germline V gene has CDR1 SGHAT and CDR2 FQNNGV. V dropped 4 bases and J dropped 4; count of bases not matched to a gene: 7. The CDR3 runs to 15 residues. The CDR3 DNA reads as TGTGCCAGCAGCTCACGGGGGGGCGTGGCAGATACGCAGTATTTT. It encodes CASSSRGGVADTQYF.